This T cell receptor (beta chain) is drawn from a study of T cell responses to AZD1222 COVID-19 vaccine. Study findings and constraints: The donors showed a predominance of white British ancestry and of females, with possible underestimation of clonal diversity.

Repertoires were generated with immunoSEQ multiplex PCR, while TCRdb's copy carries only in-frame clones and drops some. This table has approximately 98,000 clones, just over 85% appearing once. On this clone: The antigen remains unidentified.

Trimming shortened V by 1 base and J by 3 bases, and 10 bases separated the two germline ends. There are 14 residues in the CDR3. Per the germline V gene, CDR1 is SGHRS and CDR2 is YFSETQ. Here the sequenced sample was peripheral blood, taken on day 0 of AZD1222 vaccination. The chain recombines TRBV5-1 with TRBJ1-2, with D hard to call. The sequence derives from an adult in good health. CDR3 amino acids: CASSLTRADYGYTF. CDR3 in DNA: TGCGCCAGCAGCTTGACAAGGGCGGACTATGGCTACACCTTC.